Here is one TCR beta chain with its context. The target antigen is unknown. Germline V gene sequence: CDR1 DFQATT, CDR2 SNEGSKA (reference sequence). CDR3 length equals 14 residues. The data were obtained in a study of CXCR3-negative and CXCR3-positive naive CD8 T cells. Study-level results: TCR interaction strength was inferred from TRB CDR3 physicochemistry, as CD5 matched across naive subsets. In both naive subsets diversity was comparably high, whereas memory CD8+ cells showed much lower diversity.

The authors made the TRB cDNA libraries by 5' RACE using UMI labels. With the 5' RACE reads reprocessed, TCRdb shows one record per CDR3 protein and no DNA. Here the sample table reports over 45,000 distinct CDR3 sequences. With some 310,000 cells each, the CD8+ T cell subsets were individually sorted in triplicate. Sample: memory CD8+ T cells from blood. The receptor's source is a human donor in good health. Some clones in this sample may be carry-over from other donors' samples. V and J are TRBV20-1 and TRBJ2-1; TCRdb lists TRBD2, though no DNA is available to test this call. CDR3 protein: CSASDGGDYNEQFF.